Below, 5 T cell receptor beta chains from the same sample are listed, as sequenced in a study of T cells after yellow fever vaccination. TCRdb analysed the 5' RACE reads with MiXCR anew, one entry per CDR3 protein. Of roughly 310,000 distinct CDR3 sequences in the sample, 8.7% were seen once. Here the sequenced sample was PBMCs, taken on the day of the first yellow fever vaccination. Receptors were obtained from a man aged 18 to 35 who received the YFV17D yellow fever vaccine.

V gene TRBV5-4 combines with J gene TRBJ2-5; 8 nucleotides agree with TRBD1. Germline V gives CDR1 SGHNT, CDR2 YYREEE (reference sequence). V lost 3 bases and J lost 0; bases outside the gene matches: 10. CDR3 size: 17 residues. The chain's CDR3 is CASSSKRQGKYQETQYF. As DNA, the CDR3 is TGTGCCAGCAGCTCCAAAAGACAGGGGAAGTACCAAGAGACCCAGTACTTC.

This clonotype appeared many times. The chain recombines TRBV5-4 with TRBJ2-2; 9 bases agree with TRBD1. Germline V CDR1 and CDR2: SGHNT, YYREEE (reference sequence). The CDR3 contains 15 residues. J gave up 4 bases and V 2 bases, and 3 bases lay outside the gene matches. The CDR3 coding sequence is TGTGCCAGCAGCTTAACAGGGGGCTCCACCGGGGAGCTGTTTTTT. Protein product: CASSLTGGSTGELFF.

This clonotype was picked up a small number of times. In nucleotides, the CDR3 is TGTGCCATCAGTGGGGCTCAGGGGGTAAGCTACAATGAGCAGTTCTTC. This gives the protein CAISGAQGVSYNEQFF. The chain recombines TRBV10-3 with TRBJ2-1, with 7 bases fitting TRBD1. The germline gives CDR1 ENHRY, CDR2 SYGVKD. V lost 4 bases to trimming and J lost 3 bases; unmatched junction nucleotides: 9. The CDR3 has 16 residues.

The chain has TRBV3-1 and TRBJ2-3, with 7 bases identical to TRBD1. Germline assignment: CDR1 LGHDT and CDR2 YNNKEL (reference sequence). The length of the CDR3 is 14 residues. V was clipped by 5 bases and J by 6 bases; unmatched bases: 8. In DNA form, the CDR3 reads TGTGCCAGCAGCTTCACGGCAGGGGGTGATACGCAGTATTTT. The encoded protein is CASSFTAGGDTQYF.

This chain joins TRBV20-1 and TRBJ1-2; 10 nucleotides agree with TRBD1. The CDR3 covers 13 residues. Looked up from germline, CDR1 is DFQATT and CDR2 is SNEGSKA (reference sequence). Unmatched junction bases numbered 8, after V lost 6 bases and J lost 7 bases. CDR3 amino acids: CSARQGAGSGYTF. CDR3 in DNA: TGCAGTGCCAGACAGGGGGCTGGCTCTGGCTACACCTTC.